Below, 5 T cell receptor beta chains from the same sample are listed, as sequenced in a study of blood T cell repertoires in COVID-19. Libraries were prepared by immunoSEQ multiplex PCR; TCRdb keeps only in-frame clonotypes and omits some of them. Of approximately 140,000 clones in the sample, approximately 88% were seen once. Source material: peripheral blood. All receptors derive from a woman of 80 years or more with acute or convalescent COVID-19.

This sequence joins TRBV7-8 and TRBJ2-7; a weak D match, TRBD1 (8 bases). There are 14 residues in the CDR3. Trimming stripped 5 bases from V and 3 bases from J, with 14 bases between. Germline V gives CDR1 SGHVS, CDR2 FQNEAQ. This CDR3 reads CASSQTGGDYEQYF. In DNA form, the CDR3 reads TGTGCCAGCAGCCAAACAGGGGGGGACTACGAGCAGTACTTC.

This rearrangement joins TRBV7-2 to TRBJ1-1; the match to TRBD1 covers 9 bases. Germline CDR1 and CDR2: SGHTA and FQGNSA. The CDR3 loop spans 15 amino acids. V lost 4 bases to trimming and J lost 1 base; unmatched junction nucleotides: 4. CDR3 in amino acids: CASSSGQGRNTEAFF. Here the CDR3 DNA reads TGTGCCAGCAGCTCGGGACAGGGACGGAACACTGAAGCTTTCTTT.

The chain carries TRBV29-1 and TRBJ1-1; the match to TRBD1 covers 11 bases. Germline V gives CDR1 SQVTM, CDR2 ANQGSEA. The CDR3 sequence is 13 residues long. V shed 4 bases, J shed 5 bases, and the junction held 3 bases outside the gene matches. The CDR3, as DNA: TGCAGCGTTGGGGACAGGGGGATAACTGAAGCTTTCTTT. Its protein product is CSVGDRGITEAFF.

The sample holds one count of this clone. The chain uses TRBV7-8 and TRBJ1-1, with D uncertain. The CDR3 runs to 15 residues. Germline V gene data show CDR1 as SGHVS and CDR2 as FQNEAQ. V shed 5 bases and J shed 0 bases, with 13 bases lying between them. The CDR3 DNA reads TGTGCCAGCAGCCTCCGGGATTTCATGAACACTGAAGCTTTCTTT. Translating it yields CASSLRDFMNTEAFF.

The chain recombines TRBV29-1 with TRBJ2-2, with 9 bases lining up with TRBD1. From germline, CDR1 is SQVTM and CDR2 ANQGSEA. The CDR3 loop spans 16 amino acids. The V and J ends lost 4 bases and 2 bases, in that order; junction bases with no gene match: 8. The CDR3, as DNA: TGCAGCGTTGCATTCCGGGACAGGGAAAACACCGGGGAGCTGTTTTTT. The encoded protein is CSVAFRDRENTGELFF.